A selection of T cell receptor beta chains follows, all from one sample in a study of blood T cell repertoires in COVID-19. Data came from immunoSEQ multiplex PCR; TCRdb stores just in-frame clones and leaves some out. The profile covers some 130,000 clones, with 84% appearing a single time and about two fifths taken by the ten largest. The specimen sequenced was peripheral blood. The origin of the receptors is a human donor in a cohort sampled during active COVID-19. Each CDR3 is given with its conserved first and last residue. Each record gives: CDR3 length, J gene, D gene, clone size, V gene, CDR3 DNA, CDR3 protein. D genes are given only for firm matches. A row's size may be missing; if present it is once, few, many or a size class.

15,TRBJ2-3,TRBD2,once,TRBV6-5,TGTGCCGTCACGAGCAGGGAGGGTAGCACAGATACGCAGTATTTT,CAVTSREGSTDTQYF
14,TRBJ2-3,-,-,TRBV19,TGTGCCAGTAGTATAGGACAGAACACAGATACGCAGTATTTT,CASSIGQNTDTQYF
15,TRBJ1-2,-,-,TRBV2,TGTGCCAGCAGTGAATCTCCCCAGGGTCAGAATGGCTACACCTTC,CASSESPQGQNGYTF
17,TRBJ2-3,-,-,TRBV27,TGTGCCAGCAGTTCCCTACAACCGACAGGTGGGCCAGATACGCAGTATTTT,CASSSLQPTGGPDTQYF
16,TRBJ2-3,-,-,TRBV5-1,TGCGCCAGCAGCCTTAAGTCAGGGCTCAACACAGATACGCAGTATTTT,CASSLKSGLNTDTQYF
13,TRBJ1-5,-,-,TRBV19,TGTGCCAGTCCCAGGGGCGTTCTGGAACCCCAGCATTTT,CASPRGVLEPQHF
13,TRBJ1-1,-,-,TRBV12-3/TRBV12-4,TGTGCCAGCAGTCTGGGGGCTGGCACTGAAGCTTTCTTT,CASSLGAGTEAFF
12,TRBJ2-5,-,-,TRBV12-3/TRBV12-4,TGTGCCAGCAGCAGGATTCAAGAGACCCAGTACTTC,CASSRIQETQYF
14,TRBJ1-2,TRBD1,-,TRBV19,TGTGCCAGTAGTCGGACAGGGGCGCGGTATGGCTACACCTTC,CASSRTGARYGYTF
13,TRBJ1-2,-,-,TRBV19,TGTGCCAGTAGTATAAAGGGGTCTTATGGCTACACCTTC,CASSIKGSYGYTF
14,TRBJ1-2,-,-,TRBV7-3,TGTGCCAGCAGCCCTTCTGGTGGGGGCCCTGGCTACACCTTC,CASSPSGGGPGYTF
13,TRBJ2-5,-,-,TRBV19,TGTGCCAGTAGTCGCCCCCTCGGAGAGACCCAGTACTTC,CASSRPLGETQYF
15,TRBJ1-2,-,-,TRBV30,TGTGCCTGGAGTGTACTGGCGGGACCTAACTATGGCTACACCTTC,CAWSVLAGPNYGYTF
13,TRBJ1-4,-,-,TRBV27,TGTGCCAGCCGGAGTGCAACTAATGAAAAACTGTTTTTT,CASRSATNEKLFF
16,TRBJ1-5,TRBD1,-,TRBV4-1,TGCGCCAGCAGCCAAGACCCGGACAGGGTGGGACAGCCCCAGCATTTT,CASSQDPDRVGQPQHF
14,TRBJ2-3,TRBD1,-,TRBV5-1,TGCGCCAGCAGACCGGGACAGGTCACAGATACGCAGTATTTT,CASRPGQVTDTQYF
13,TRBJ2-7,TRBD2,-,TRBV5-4,TGTGCCAGCAGAGTAGCGGGCTCCTACGAGCAGTACTTC,CASRVAGSYEQYF
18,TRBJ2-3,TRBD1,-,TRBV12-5,TGTGCTAGTGATCTACCGGGACAGCTTACTGGGGCCACAGATACGCAGTATTTT,CASDLPGQLTGATDTQYF
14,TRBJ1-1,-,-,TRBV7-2,TGTGCCAGCAGCTTAAGGGGCCCCGGGACTGAAGCTTTCTTT,CASSLRGPGTEAFF
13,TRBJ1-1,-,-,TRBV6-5,TGTGCCAGCAGTCCAAGGGGGAACACTGAAGCTTTCTTT,CASSPRGNTEAFF
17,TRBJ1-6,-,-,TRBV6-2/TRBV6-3,TGTGCCAGCAGTTACTCGAGGCCCAACTCTTTTAATTTACCCCTCCACTTT,CASSYSRPNSFNLPLHF
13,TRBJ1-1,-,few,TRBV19,TGTGCCAGTAGTATCCAGGGGAACACTGAAGCTTTCTTT,CASSIQGNTEAFF
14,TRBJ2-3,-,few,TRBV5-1,TGCGCCAGCAGCCCCGGGACTAGCACAGATACGCAGTATTTT,CASSPGTSTDTQYF
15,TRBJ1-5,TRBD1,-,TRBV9,TGTGCCAGCAGCCCCTCCGGGACAGACAATCAGCCCCAGCATTTT,CASSPSGTDNQPQHF
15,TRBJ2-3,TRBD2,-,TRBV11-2,TGTGCCAGCAGCTTGTCTAGCGGGGGGGCAGGTACGCAGTATTTT,CASSLSSGGAGTQYF
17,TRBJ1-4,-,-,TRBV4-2,TGTGCCAGCAGCCAAGCATACAGGGCGACAACTAATGAAAAACTGTTTTTT,CASSQAYRATTNEKLFF
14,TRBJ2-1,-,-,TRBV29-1,TGCAGCGTGCAGGGCCGTCCTCCGTACAATGAGCAGTTCTTC,CSVQGRPPYNEQFF
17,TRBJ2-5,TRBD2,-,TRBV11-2,TGTGCCAGCAGCTTAGATTTTGCGGGAGGGCTTGGGGAGACCCAGTACTTC,CASSLDFAGGLGETQYF
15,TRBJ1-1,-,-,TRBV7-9,TGTGCCAGCAGCTTAGGGTCAGGGATGAACACTGAAGCTTTCTTT,CASSLGSGMNTEAFF
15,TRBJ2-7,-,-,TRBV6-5,TGTGCCAGCAGTTACCTCGTGGCAGGGGCCCACGAGCAGTACTTC,CASSYLVAGAHEQYF
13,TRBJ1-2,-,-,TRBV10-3,TGTGCCATCAGCACAGGGTCTAACTATGGCTACACCTTC,CAISTGSNYGYTF
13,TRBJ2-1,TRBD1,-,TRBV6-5,TGTGCCAGCAGAAGACAGGGACAGGATGAGCAGTTCTTC,CASRRQGQDEQFF
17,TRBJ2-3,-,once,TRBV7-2,TGTGCCAGCAGCCTAGCTCCTCTCGAAAGCGGGACAGATACGCAGTATTTT,CASSLAPLESGTDTQYF
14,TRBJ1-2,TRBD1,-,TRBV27,TGTGCCAGCAGTGCGTACAGGGGGAATTATGGCTACACCTTC,CASSAYRGNYGYTF